This T cell receptor beta chain was found in a study of control samples from healthy donors and cancer patients. J gave up 7 bases and V 2 bases, and 7 bases lay outside the gene matches. The V gene's germline CDR1 is MNHEY and CDR2 SVGEGT. CDR3 length: 14 residues. Sequencing used immunoSEQ multiplex PCR; TCRdb keeps in-frame clones, though not all of them. The sample has fewer than 500,000 clones; 80% to 95% are singletons. This clone has a handful of counts. Sequenced: PBMCs. The rearrangement links TRBV6-2 or TRBV6-3 to TRBJ1-2; 7 positions match TRBD1. The TCR was taken from a middle-aged man with head and neck cancer. As DNA, the CDR3 is TGTGCCAGCAGTTACGGGGACAGCAGTGGTGGCTACACCTTC. The encoded protein is CASSYGDSSGGYTF.